This section outlines one T cell receptor beta chain sequence together with its context. Produced via immunoSEQ multiplex PCR; TCRdb's table is partial and in-frame only. This table holds over 200,000 clones, approximately 91% found once. The CDR3 covers 14 residues. CDR1 and CDR2 from the germline V gene are MNHEY and SVGAGI. V lost 7 bases and J lost 0; bases outside the gene matches: 6. The data are from a study of blood T cell repertoires in COVID-19. Study details: In each case, the material was cDNA or gDNA derived from T cells, B-cell-depleted T cells, or PBMCs.

The receptor's source is a woman between 35 and 50 years old with acute or convalescent COVID-19. V is TRBV6-5 and J is TRBJ2-7, with 7 bases aligning to TRBD1. The sample comprised peripheral blood. In nucleotides, the CDR3 is TGTGCCAGCATTCTCCGGGACAGCTCCTACGAGCAGTACGTC. This translates into CASILRDSSYEQYV.